One and the same sample provided the 17 T cell receptor beta chains below, sequenced in a study of glioma-infiltrating T cells. TCR alpha and beta CDR3 regions were amplified from RNA using iRepertoire nested multiplex PCR. MiXCR, run by TCRdb on the multiplex PCR reads, gives a single entry per CDR3 protein. The data show roughly 120,000 distinct CDR3 sequences, around 23% seen once. Input material: glioma tissue, nonneoplastic brain tissue, or PBMCs (not recorded which). The receptors originated from a human donor with low-grade glioma or glioblastoma, undergoing nonglioma brain surgery, or in good health (not recorded which).

This clonotype was recorded many times. The rearrangement links TRBV6-4 to TRBJ1-1, with a weak D call TRBD1 (5 bases). The CDR3 consists of 13 residues. Germline V gene sequence: CDR1 MRHNA, CDR2 SNTAGT. Trimming took off 6 bases at V and 0 bases at J, with 8 bases between the two ends. The CDR3 reads CASSLTVNTEAFF. The CDR3 DNA follows: TGTGCCAGCAGCTTGACAGTGAACACTGAAGCTTTCTTT.

This clonotype has only a few counts. J is TRBJ1-4 and V is TRBV7-9; weak D call: TRBD1 (5 bases). Germline values: CDR1 SEHNR, CDR2 FQNEAQ (reference sequence). The V end lost 4 bases, the J end lost 3 bases, and 15 bases lay between the germline ends. CDR3 size: 16 residues. CDR3 amino acids: CASSSEQAGANEKLFF. As DNA, the CDR3 is TGTGCCAGCAGCTCGGAACAGGCCGGGGCTAATGAAAAACTGTTTTTT.

In this sample, this clonotype turned up a few times. The V gene is TRBV7-2, the J gene TRBJ2-3, with D possibly matching TRBD2 (5 bases). Between the trimmed V and J ends, which lost 5 bases and 4 bases, there was a span of 7 bases. The CDR3 is 12 amino acids. Germline V gene lookup returns CDR1 SGHTA and CDR2 FQGNSA. CDR3 sequence: CASSARADTQYF. The CDR3 coding sequence is TGTGCCAGCAGCGCGCGGGCAGATACGCAGTATTTT.

The CDR3 DNA follows: TGCAGAGCGCACGCGCCTAACAATGAGCAGTTCTTC. It specifies CRAHAPNNEQFF. The chain is built from TRBV20-1 and TRBJ2-1, with D unclear. This CDR3 spans 12 amino acids. Germline V gene lookup returns CDR1 DFQATT and CDR2 SNEGSKA (reference sequence).

The chain carries TRBV12-3 or TRBV12-4 and TRBJ2-3; TRBD2 matches at 7 bases. V shed 6 bases, J shed 4 bases, and the junction held 10 bases outside the gene matches. The CDR3 contains 15 residues. In nucleotides, the CDR3 is TGTGCCAGCAGCCGGACTAGAGGGAGCGCAGATACGCAGTATTTT. Its translation: CASSRTRGSADTQYF.

The chain joins TRBV12-3 or TRBV12-4 to TRBJ2-4; D gene uncertain. The ends were cut back, 5 bases at V and 6 bases at J, with 11 bases in the middle. There are 13 residues in the CDR3. DNA of the CDR3: TGTGCCAGCAGTGTAGGGTGGGGAAACATTCAGTACTTC. This translates into CASSVGWGNIQYF.

In its sample, this clonotype was seen a few times. J is TRBJ1-2 and V is TRBV12-3 or TRBV12-4, with D tentatively TRBD1 (6 bases). The CDR3 is 10 residues long. V shed 6 bases and J shed 10 bases, with 9 bases lying between them. CDR3 bases: TGTGCCAGCAGGGGGGGCGCCTACACCTTC. This gives the protein CASRGGAYTF.

At least ten counts were recorded for this clonotype. The rearrangement links TRBV24-1 to TRBJ2-2; 7 positions agree with TRBD2. The V gene end was trimmed by 4 bases and the J gene end by 5 bases; junction bases not matched to a gene: 9. CDR3 length equals 16 residues. Germline V gene lookup returns CDR1 KGHDR and CDR2 SFDVKD. The CDR3 region has the DNA TGTGCCACCAGTGACTACCGACTAGCAGGAACCGGGGAGCTGTTTTTT. It encodes CATSDYRLAGTGELFF.

The table lists this clonotype with a few counts. A much bigger clone sits one base away, suggesting this may be a read error. The V and J genes are TRBV24-1 and TRBJ2-5, with 8 bases aligning to TRBD2. The CDR3 length is 13 residues. Germline V gene sequence: CDR1 KGHDR, CDR2 SFDVKD. CDR3 amino acids: CSTSEASGQTQYF. CDR3 bases: TGTTCCACCAGTGAGGCTAGCGGGCAGACCCAGTACTTC.

A remark on this clonotype: At one boundary the junction diverges from the germline segment, which might be a read error. The chain uses TRBV11-2 and TRBJ2-7; D not certain. The germline CDR1 and CDR2 sequences are SGHAT and FQNNGV. This CDR3 comprises 15 residues. The CDR3 loop is CASSSWVRWPYEKYF. CDR3 bases: TGTGCCAGCAGCTCTTGGGTTCGATGGCCCTACGAGAAGTACTTC.

In this sample, this clonotype turned up many times. The chain couples TRBV7-2 to TRBJ1-3; D not certain. Trimming pared 5 bases from V and 1 base from J, leaving 6 bases between. This CDR3 comprises 13 residues. CDR1 and CDR2 (germline): SGHTA, FQGNSA. CDR3 loop: CASSPLSGNTIYF. The CDR3 DNA is TGTGCCAGCAGCCCGCTATCTGGAAACACCATATATTTT.

This clonotype was detected many times. The chain recombines TRBV6-1 with TRBJ2-1; unclear D gene. CDR3 length equals 11 residues. V lost 8 bases and J lost 7, with 9 bases in between. Germline lookup yields CDR1 MNHNS and CDR2 SASEGT. DNA for the CDR3: TGTGCCAGCGGACCGTTTAATGAGCAGTTCTTC. It specifies CASGPFNEQFF.

This clonotype was observed many times. The V and J genes are TRBV4-3 and TRBJ2-1; D gene uncertain. The CDR3 extends over 13 amino acids. The V and J ends lost 8 bases and 3 bases respectively, with 11 bases between them. Per germline, CDR1 LGHNA and CDR2 YSLEER. Here the CDR3 DNA reads TGCGCCAGCGGGTGGATTGGCTACAATGAGCAGTTCTTC. This gives the protein CASGWIGYNEQFF.

This clonotype was detected many times. This rearrangement joins TRBV6-1 to TRBJ2-7, with unresolved D. Per germline, CDR1 MNHNS and CDR2 SASEGT. V was pared by 7 bases and J by 0 bases, with 10 bases between. The CDR3 runs to 13 residues. CDR3 region: CASTQDYSYEQYF. CDR3 sequence (DNA): TGTGCCAGCACCCAGGATTACTCCTACGAGCAGTACTTC.

This clonotype was observed a single time. Given a much more abundant clone one base away, this may be a read error. The gene calls are TRBV2 and TRBJ1-1; D ambiguous. Germline V gene lookup returns CDR1 SNHLY and CDR2 FYNNEI. This CDR3 is built from 13 residues. CDR3 amino acids: CDSALNWGTEAFF. The CDR3 DNA is TGTGACAGCGCCCTCAACTGGGGAACTGAAGCTTTCTTT. Supplemented by reference TRBV2 and TRBJ1-1, the full variable domain reads EPEVTQTPSHQVTQMGQEVILRCVPISNHLYFYWYRQILGQKVEFLVSFYNNEISEKSEIFDDQFSVERPDGSNFTLKIRSTKLEDSAMYFCDSALNWGTEAFFGQGTRLTVV.

To note about this clonotype: The junction shows a germline mismatch at one end, possibly a read error. The chain is built from TRBV7-2 and TRBJ2-2; D is unclear. The CDR3 sequence is 12 residues long. Germline V CDR1 and CDR2: SGHTA, FQGNSA. The CDR3 region has the DNA TGTGTCAGCAGCTTAGCACATGGGGAGCTGTTTTTT. Translation: CVSSLAHGELFF.

This clonotype was picked up many times. J is TRBJ2-7 and V is TRBV2; TRBD1 agrees at 8 bases. The germline gives CDR1 SNHLY, CDR2 FYNNEI. The trim removed 8 bases at V and 7 bases at J, leaving 19 bases unmatched. This CDR3 has 16 residues. For the CDR3, the DNA is TGTGCCAGCCCAGGACAGGGAATTTCCCCAGGCGGGGAGCAGTACTTC. Protein sequence: CASPGQGISPGGEQYF.